These 13 T cell receptor beta chains share one sample of origin, sequenced in a study of T cell changes during pregnancy in multiple sclerosis. Clones were read by immunoSEQ multiplex PCR, and TCRdb kept only the in-frame ones, dropping some. The sample consists of tens of thousands of clones, 70% to 90% of them appearing once. Source: CD8+ T cells from peripheral blood mononuclear cells, taken in the first trimester of pregnancy. These receptors were collected from a female donor in good health, enrolled as a control in a pregnancy study.

This clone was detected only once. This chain connects TRBV6-1 to TRBJ1-2, with 8 bases aligning to TRBD1. CDR3 length equals 15 residues. J lost 5 bases, V lost 5 bases, and 10 bases had no gene match. Germline CDR1 reads MNHNS; CDR2 reads SASEGT. CDR3 bases: TGTGCCAGCAGTCCCCCGCCGGACAGGGAGTATGGCTACACCTTC. Protein sequence: CASSPPPDREYGYTF.

In its sample, this clone is medium-sized. This sequence joins TRBV7-7 and TRBJ2-7, with 9 nucleotides matching TRBD2. The junction had 10 bases not matched to a gene; V was cut back by 7 bases and J by 3 bases. Per germline, CDR1 SSHAT and CDR2 FNYEAQ (reference sequence). This CDR3 spans 15 amino acids. The CDR3 DNA is TGTGCCAGCACCGGCCCCAGCGGGGGGTTCTACGAGCAGTACTTC. This encodes CASTGPSGGFYEQYF.

The genes are TRBV2 and TRBJ2-3; D unresolved. Deletions cut 1 base from V and 2 bases from J, with 10 bases between. The CDR3 is made up of 15 amino acids. Germline assignment: CDR1 SNHLY and CDR2 FYNNEI. CDR3 sequence reads: CASSEEAGVTDTQYF. CDR3 DNA: TGTGCCAGCAGTGAAGAGGCCGGAGTCACAGATACGCAGTATTTT.

The chain has TRBV30 and TRBJ2-3, with 9 bases that match TRBD2. The CDR3 covers 15 residues. V was pared by 2 bases and J by 2 bases, with 5 bases of the junction left unmatched. CDR1 and CDR2 (germline): GTSNPN, SVGIG (reference sequence). The CDR3 reads CAWSRAGGSTDTQYF. The CDR3 DNA sequence: TGTGCCTGGAGTCGGGCGGGGGGGTCCACAGATACGCAGTATTTT.

Judged by abundance, this clone is medium-sized. The chain recombines TRBV6-1 with TRBJ1-1; TRBD1 matches at 7 bases. V was pared by 1 base and J by 5 bases, with 7 bases of the junction left unmatched. Germline values: CDR1 MNHNS, CDR2 SASEGT. This CDR3 region has 15 residues. The CDR3 DNA sequence: TGTGCCAGCAGTGAAGGGACAGGATCGGCAACTGAAGCTTTCTTT. Protein sequence: CASSEGTGSATEAFF.

This clone has a handful of counts. CDR3 coding DNA: TGTGCCAGCAGTTACAGGGATAGTGCCACTGAAGCTTTCTTT. It encodes CASSYRDSATEAFF. The gene calls are TRBV27 and TRBJ1-1, with D perhaps matching TRBD1 (6 bases). The CDR3 totals 14 residues. V was shortened by 4 bases and J by 4 bases, with 13 bases between the two germline ends. Germline loops: CDR1 MNHEY, CDR2 SMNVEV (reference sequence).

The chain carries TRBV29-1 and TRBJ1-1; D is undetermined. Germline CDR1 is SQVTM and CDR2 is ANQGSEA. The CDR3 covers 13 residues. Between the trimmed V and J ends, which lost 5 bases and 2 bases, there was a span of 12 bases. Here the CDR3 reads CSVIRAGNTEAFF. The CDR3 DNA sequence: TGCAGCGTTATAAGAGCGGGCAACACTGAAGCTTTCTTT. The variable domain in full, with the rest retrieved from reference TRBV29-1 and TRBJ1-1, is SAVISQKPSRDICQRGTSLTIQCQVDSQVTMMFWYRQQPGQSLTLIATANQGSEATYESGFVIDKFPISRPNLTFSTLTVSNMSPEDSSIYLCSVIRAGNTEAFFGQGTRLTVV.

The V call is TRBV4-3, the J call TRBJ1-4, with 7 nucleotides matching TRBD1. V was pared by 0 bases and J by 8 bases, with 6 bases of the junction left unmatched. There are 15 residues in the CDR3. CDR1 LGHNA and CDR2 YSLEER come from the germline V gene. The CDR3 region is CASSQDKGAREKLFF. In DNA, the CDR3 is TGCGCCAGCAGCCAAGATAAGGGGGCAAGGGAAAAACTGTTTTTT.

Details on this clone: At one end the junction does not follow the germline gene, possibly because of a read error. V usage is TRBV29-1 and J usage is TRBJ1-1; 9 bases fit TRBD1. This CDR3 is 14 amino acids long. Germline V gene data show CDR1 as SQVTM and CDR2 as ANQGSEA. For the CDR3, the DNA is TGCAGCGTGGAAGAACAGGGGGCCGGGACTGAAGCTTTCTTT. Its translation is CSVEEQGAGTEAFF.

The V call is TRBV4-2, the J call TRBJ1-2, with a tentative D call TRBD1 (5 bases). The CDR3 extends over 15 amino acids. Between the trimmed V and J ends, which lost 1 base and 2 bases, there was a span of 11 bases. From germline, CDR1 is LGHNA and CDR2 YNFKEQ. Here the CDR3 reads CASSQVSGQNYGYTF. In nucleotides, the CDR3 is TGTGCCAGCAGCCAAGTTTCAGGGCAAAACTATGGCTACACCTTC.

This chain joins TRBV11-3 and TRBJ2-1; 13 bases map to TRBD2. There are 15 residues in the CDR3. The germline gives CDR1 SGHNT, CDR2 YENEEA. Unmatched junction bases numbered 1, after V lost 5 bases and J lost 3 bases. CDR3 amino acids: CASSRTSGSYNEQFF. Here the CDR3 DNA reads TGTGCCAGCAGCCGGACTAGCGGGAGCTACAATGAGCAGTTCTTC. The full variable domain, its missing parts supplied by reference TRBV11-3 and TRBJ2-1, is EAGVVQSPRYKIIEKKQPVAFWCNPISGHNTLYWYLQNLGQGPELLIRYENEEAVDDSQLPKDRFSAERLKGVDSTLKIQPAELGDSAVYLCASSRTSGSYNEQFFGPGTRLTVL.

This clone appeared a single time. V and J are TRBV7-9 and TRBJ1-5; tentative D call: TRBD1 (5 bases). The V and J ends lost 8 bases and 0 bases respectively, with 26 bases between them. The length of the CDR3 is 19 residues. In germline, CDR1 is SEHNR, CDR2 FQNEAQ (reference sequence). CDR3 in DNA: TGTGCCAGCCCACCCCCGGCACGCCCTGGGGCGGTTAGCAATCAGCCCCAGCATTTT. Its translation is CASPPPARPGAVSNQPQHF.

The chain employs TRBV4-3 and TRBJ2-7; D possibly corresponds to TRBD1 (5 bases). Germline CDR1 reads LGHNA; CDR2 reads YSLEER. Trimming shortened V by 0 bases and J by 3 bases, and 12 bases separated the two germline ends. The CDR3 loop spans 15 amino acids. In DNA, the CDR3 is TGCGCCAGCAGCCAAGATAAGGAGACAGACTACGAGCAGTACTTC. Translation gives CASSQDKETDYEQYF.